Many counts were recorded for the clone carrying this TCR beta chain. MiXCR was run by TCRdb on the RT-PCR reads, yielding one entry per CDR3 protein. This sample has more than 550,000 distinct CDR3 sequences, with approximately 15% found just once. V lost 7 bases and J lost 3, with 15 bases in between. The CDR3 is made up of 13 amino acids. CDR1 is SQVTM and CDR2 is ANQGSEA in the germline V gene. The origin of this receptor is a female donor in good health, serving as a healthy control. Sequencing used memory CD4+ T cells from blood. The V and J genes are TRBV29-1 and TRBJ1-1; the D gene is possibly TRBD1 (5 bases). The CDR3, as DNA: TGCAGCGCTGGACACGGAGCTGACACTGAAGCTTTCTTT. It is translated as CSAGHGADTEAFF.